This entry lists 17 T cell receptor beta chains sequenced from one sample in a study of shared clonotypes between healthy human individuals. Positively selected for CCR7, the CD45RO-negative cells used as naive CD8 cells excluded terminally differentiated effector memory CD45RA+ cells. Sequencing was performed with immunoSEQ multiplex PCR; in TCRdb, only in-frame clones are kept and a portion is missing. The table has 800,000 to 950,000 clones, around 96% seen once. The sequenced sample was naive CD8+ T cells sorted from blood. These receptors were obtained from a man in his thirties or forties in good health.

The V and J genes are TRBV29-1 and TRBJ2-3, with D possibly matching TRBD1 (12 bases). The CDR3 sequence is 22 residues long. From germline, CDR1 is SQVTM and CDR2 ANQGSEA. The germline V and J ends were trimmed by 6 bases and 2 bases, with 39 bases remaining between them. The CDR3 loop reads CSVSPGQGAFETSGTITDTQYF. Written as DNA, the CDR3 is TGCAGCGTGAGTCCGGGACAGGGGGCATTCGAGACTAGCGGGACGATCACAGATACGCAGTATTTT.

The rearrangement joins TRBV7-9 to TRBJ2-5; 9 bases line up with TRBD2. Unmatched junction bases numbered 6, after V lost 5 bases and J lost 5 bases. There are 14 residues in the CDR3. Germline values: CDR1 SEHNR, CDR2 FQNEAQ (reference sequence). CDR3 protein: CASSKTSGNETQYF. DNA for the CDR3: TGTGCCAGCAGCAAGACTAGCGGTAATGAGACCCAGTACTTC.

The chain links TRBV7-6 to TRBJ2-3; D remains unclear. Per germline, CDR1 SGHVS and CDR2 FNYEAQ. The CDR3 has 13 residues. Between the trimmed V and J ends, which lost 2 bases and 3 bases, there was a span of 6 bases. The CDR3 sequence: CASSLTITDTQYF. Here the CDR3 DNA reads TGTGCCAGCAGCTTAACCATAACAGATACGCAGTATTTT.

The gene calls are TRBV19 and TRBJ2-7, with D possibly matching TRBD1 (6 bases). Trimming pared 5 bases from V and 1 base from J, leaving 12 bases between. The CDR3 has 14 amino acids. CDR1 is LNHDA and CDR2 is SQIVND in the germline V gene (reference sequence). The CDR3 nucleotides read TGTGCCAGTAGTTCGAACAGGGAATCCTACGAGCAGTACTTC. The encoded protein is CASSSNRESYEQYF.

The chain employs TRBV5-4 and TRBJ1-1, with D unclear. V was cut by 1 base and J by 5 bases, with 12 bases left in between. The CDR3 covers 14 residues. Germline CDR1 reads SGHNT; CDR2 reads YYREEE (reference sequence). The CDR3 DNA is TGTGCCAGCAGCTTGCCCGGTAGTATAACTGAAGCTTTCTTT. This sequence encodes CASSLPGSITEAFF.

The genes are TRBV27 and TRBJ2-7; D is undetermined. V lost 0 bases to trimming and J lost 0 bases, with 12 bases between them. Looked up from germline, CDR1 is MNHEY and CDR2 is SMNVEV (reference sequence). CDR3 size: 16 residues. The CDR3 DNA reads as TGTGCCAGCAGTTTATCGACGTCTAGGCTCTCCTACGAGCAGTACTTC. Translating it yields CASSLSTSRLSYEQYF.

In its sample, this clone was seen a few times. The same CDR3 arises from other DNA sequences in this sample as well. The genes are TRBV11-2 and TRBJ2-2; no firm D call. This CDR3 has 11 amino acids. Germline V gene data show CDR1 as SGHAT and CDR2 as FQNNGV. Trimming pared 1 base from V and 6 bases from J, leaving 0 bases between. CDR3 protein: CASSLAGELFF. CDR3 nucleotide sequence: TGTGCCAGCAGCTTAGCCGGGGAGCTGTTTTTT.

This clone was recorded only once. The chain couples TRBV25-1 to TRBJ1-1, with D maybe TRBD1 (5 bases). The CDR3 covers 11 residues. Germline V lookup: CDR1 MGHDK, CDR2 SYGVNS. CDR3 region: CAAGRATEAFF. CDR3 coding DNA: TGTGCAGCGGGCAGGGCGACTGAAGCTTTCTTT.

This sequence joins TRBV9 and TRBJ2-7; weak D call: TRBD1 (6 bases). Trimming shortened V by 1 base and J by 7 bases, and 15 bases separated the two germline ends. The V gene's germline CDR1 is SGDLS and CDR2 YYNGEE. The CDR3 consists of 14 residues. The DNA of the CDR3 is TGTGCCAGCAGCGTAACAGGGACGGGGAGAGAGCAGTACTTC. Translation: CASSVTGTGREQYF.

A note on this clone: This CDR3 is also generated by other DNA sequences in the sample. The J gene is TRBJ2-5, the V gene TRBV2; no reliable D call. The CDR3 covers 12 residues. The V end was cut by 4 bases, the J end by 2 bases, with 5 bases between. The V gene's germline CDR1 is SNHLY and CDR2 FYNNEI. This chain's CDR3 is CASSGLQETQYF. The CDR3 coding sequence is TGTGCCAGCAGTGGTCTGCAAGAGACCCAGTACTTC.

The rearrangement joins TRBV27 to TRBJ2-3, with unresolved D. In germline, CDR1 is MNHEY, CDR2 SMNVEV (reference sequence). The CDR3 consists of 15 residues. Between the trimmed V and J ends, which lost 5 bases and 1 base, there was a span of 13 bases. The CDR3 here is CASSVQLLGTDTQYF. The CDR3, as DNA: TGTGCCAGCAGTGTACAACTTTTGGGCACAGATACGCAGTATTTT.

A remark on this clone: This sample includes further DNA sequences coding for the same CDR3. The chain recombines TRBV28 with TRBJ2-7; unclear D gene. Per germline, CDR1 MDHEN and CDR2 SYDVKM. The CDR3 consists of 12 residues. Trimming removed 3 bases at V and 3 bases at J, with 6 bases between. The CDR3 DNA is TGTGCCAGCAGTTTTGGGGACTACGAGCAGTACTTC. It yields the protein CASSFGDYEQYF.

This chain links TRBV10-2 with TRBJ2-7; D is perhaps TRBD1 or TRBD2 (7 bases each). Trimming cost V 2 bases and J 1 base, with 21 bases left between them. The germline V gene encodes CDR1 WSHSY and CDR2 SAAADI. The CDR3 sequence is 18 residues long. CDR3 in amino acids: CASSEVRGGSRPSYEQYF. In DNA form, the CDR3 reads TGCGCCAGCAGTGAGGTCAGGGGGGGGAGCAGGCCTTCCTACGAGCAGTACTTC.

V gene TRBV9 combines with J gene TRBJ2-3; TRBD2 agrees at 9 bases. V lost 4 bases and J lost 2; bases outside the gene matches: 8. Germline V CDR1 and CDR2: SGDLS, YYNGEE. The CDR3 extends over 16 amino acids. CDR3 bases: TGTGCCAGCAGCTCGTCTACTAGCGGGTACACAGATACGCAGTATTTT. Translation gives CASSSSTSGYTDTQYF.

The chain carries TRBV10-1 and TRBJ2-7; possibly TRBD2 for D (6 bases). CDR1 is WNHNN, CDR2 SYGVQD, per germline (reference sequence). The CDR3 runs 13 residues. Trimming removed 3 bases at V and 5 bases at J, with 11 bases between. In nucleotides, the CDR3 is TGCGCCAGCAGTGAAACTAGCTGGGACGAGCAGTACTTC. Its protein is CASSETSWDEQYF.

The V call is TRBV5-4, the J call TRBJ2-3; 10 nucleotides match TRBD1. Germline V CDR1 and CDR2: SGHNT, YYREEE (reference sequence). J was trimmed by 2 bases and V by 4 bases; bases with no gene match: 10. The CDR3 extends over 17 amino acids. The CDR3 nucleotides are TGTGCCAGCAGCCCGGACCTAGGGACAGGGGCCACAGATACGCAGTATTTT. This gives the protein CASSPDLGTGATDTQYF.

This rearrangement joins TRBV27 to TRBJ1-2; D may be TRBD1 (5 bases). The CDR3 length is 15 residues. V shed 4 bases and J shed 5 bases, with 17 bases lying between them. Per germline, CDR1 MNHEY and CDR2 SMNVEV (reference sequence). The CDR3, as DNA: TGTGCCAGCAGTTGGGGCCGGGGCGGCGGATATGGCTACACCTTC. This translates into CASSWGRGGGYGYTF.